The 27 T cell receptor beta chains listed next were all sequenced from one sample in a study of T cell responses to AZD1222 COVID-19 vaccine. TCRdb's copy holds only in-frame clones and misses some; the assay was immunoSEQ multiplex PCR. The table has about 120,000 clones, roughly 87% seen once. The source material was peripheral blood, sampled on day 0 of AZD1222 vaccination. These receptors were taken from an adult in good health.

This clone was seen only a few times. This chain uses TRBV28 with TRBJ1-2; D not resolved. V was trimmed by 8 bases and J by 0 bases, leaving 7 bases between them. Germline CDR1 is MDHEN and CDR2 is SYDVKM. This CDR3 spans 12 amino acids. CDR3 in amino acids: CASAGPNYGYTF. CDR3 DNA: TGTGCCAGCGCGGGCCCTAACTATGGCTACACCTTC.

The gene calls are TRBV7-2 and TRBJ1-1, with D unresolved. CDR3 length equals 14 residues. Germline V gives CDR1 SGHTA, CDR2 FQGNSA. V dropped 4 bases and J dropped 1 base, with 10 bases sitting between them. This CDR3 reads CASSSNPGNTEAFF. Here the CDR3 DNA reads TGTGCCAGCAGCTCCAATCCAGGGAACACTGAAGCTTTCTTT.

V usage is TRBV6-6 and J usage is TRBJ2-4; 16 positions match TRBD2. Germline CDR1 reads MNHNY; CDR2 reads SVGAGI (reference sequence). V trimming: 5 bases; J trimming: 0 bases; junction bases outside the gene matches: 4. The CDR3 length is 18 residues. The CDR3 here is CASSQGLAGGIAKNIQYF. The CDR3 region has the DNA TGTGCCAGCAGTCAGGGACTAGCGGGAGGGATAGCCAAAAACATTCAGTACTTC.

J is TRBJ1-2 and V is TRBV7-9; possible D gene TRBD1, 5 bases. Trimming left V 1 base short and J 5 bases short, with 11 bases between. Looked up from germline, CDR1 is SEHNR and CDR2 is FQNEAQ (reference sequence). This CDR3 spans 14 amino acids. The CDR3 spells CASSLDQGGYGYTF. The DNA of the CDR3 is TGTGCCAGCAGCTTAGATCAGGGAGGATATGGCTACACCTTC. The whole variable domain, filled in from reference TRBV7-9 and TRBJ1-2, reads DTGVSQNPRHKITKRGQNVTFRCDPISEHNRLYWYRQTLGQGPEFLTYFQNEAQLEKSRLLSDRFSAERPKGSFSTLEIQRTEQGDSAMYLCASSLDQGGYGYTFGSGTRLTVV.

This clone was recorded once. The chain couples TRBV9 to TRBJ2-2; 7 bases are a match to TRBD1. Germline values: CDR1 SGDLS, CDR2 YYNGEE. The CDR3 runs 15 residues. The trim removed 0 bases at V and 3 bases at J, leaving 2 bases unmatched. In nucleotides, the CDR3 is TGTGCCAGCAGCGTAGGAGGGGGCTACACCGGGGAGCTGTTTTTT. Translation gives CASSVGGGYTGELFF.

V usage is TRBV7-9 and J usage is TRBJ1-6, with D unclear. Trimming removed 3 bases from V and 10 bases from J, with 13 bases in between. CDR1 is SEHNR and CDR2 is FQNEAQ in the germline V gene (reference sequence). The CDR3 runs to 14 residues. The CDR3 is CASSFEIAVSPLHF. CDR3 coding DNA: TGTGCCAGCAGCTTTGAAATTGCTGTCTCACCCCTCCACTTT.

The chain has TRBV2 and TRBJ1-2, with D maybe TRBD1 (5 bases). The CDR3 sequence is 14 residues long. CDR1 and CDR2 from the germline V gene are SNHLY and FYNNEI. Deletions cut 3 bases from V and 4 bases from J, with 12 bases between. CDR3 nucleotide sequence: TGTGCCAGCAGTGATGCGGGGGAAAGCTATGGCTACACCTTC. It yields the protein CASSDAGESYGYTF.

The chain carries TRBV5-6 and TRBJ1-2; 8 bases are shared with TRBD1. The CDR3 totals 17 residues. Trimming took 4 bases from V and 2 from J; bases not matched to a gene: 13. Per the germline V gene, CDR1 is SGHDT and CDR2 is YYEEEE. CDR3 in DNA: TGTGCCAGCAGCCCTCGGGGACAGGCTAGTACCAACTATGGCTACACCTTC. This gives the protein CASSPRGQASTNYGYTF.

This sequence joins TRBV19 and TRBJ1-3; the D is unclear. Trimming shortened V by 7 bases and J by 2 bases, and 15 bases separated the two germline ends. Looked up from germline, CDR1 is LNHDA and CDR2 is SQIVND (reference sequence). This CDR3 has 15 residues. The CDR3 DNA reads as TGTGCCAGTATCGGTTTTGGGGTGACTGGAAACACCATATATTTT. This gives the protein CASIGFGVTGNTIYF.

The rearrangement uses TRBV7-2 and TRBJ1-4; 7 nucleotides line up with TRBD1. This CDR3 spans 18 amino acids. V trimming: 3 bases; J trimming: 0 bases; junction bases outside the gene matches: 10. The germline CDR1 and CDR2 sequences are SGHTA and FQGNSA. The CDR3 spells CASSFDPGQRTTNEKLFF. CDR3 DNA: TGTGCCAGCAGCTTCGATCCGGGACAGAGGACAACTAATGAAAAACTGTTTTTT.

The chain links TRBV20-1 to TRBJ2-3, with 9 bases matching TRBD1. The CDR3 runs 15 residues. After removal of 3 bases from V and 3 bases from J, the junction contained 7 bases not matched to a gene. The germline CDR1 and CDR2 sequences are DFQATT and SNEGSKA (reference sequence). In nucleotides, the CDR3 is TGCAGTGCTAGTCCGGGACAGGGACTGACAGATACGCAGTATTTT. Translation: CSASPGQGLTDTQYF.

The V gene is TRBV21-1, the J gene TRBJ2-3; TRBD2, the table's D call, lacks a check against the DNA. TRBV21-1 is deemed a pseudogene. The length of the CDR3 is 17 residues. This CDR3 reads CASSKWGLPTLTDTQYF. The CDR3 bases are TGTGCCAGCAGCAAATGGGGACTACCTACCCTCACAGATACGCAGTATTTT.

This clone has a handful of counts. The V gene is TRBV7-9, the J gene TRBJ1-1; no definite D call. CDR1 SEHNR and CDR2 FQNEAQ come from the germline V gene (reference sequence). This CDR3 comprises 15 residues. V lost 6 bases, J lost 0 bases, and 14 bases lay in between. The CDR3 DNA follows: TGTGCCAGCAGTCTGGGAGGTCCTATGAACACTGAAGCTTTCTTT. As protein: CASSLGGPMNTEAFF.

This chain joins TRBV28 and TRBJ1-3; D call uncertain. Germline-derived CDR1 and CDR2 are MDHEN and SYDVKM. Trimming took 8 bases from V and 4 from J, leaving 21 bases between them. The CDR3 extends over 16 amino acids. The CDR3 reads CASGDGGTPVGNTIYF. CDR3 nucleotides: TGTGCCAGCGGCGACGGAGGCACTCCGGTCGGAAACACCATATATTTT.

As DNA, the CDR3 is TGTGCCAGCAGCGTAGATCTCGTCTCTCACGAGCAGTACTTC. Encoded protein: CASSVDLVSHEQYF. The V call is TRBV9, the J call TRBJ2-7; D is unresolved. The CDR3 covers 14 residues. The V and J ends lost 0 bases and 5 bases respectively, with 12 bases between them. Germline-derived CDR1 and CDR2 are SGDLS and YYNGEE.

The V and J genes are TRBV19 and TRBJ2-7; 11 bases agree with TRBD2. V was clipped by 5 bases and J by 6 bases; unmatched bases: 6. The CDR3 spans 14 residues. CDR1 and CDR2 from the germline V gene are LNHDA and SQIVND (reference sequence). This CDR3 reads CASSPRLAGSEQYF. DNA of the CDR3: TGTGCCAGTAGTCCACGACTAGCGGGGAGCGAGCAGTACTTC.

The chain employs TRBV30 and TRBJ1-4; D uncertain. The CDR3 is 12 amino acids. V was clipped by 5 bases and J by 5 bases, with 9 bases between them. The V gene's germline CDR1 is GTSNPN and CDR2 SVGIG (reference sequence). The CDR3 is CAWAIGNEKLFF. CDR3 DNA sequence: TGTGCCTGGGCTATAGGCAATGAAAAACTGTTTTTT.

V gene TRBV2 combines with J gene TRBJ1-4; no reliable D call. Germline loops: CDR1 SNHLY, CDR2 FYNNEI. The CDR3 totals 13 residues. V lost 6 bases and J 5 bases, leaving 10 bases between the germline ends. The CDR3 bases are TGTGCCAGCAGGGCAGGCTACAATGAAAAACTGTTTTTT. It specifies CASRAGYNEKLFF.

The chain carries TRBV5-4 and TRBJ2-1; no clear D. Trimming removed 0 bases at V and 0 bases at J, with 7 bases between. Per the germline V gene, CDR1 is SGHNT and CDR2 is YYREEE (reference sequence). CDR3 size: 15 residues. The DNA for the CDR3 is TGTGCCAGCAGCTTGGTCCAGAGCTCCTACAATGAGCAGTTCTTC. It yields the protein CASSLVQSSYNEQFF.

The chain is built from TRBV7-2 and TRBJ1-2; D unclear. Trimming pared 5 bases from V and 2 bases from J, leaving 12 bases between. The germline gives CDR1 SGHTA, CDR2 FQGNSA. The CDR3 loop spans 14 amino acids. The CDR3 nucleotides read TGTGCCAGCAGCATGACGGAGCCCAACTATGGCTACACCTTC. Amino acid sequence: CASSMTEPNYGYTF.

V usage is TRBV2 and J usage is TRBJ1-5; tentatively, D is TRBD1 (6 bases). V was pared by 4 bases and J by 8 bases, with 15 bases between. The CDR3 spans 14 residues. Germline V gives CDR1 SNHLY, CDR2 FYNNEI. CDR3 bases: TGTGCCAGCAGTGGACAGGCCTGGGGGGAGCCCCAGCATTTT. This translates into CASSGQAWGEPQHF.

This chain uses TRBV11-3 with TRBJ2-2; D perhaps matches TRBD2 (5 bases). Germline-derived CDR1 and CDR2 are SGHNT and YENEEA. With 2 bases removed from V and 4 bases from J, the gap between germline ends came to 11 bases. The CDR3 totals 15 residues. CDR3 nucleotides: TGTGCCAGCAGCTTAAGGGCGGGTCCCACCGGGGAGCTGTTTTTT. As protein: CASSLRAGPTGELFF.

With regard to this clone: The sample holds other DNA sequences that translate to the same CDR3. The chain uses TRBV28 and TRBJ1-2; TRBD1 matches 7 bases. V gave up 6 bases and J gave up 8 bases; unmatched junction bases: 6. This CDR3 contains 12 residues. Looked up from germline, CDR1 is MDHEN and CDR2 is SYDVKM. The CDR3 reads CASSRQGGGYTF. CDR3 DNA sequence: TGTGCCAGCAGCAGACAGGGTGGAGGCTACACCTTC.

CDR3 sequence reads: CASSQVRTNYGYTF. DNA for the CDR3: TGCGCCAGCAGCCAAGTCAGGACAAACTATGGCTACACCTTC. The gene calls are TRBV4-1 and TRBJ1-2; TRBD1 is a possible D gene (5 bases). This CDR3 comprises 14 residues. Germline CDR1 MGHRA, CDR2 YSYEKL. The germline V and J ends were trimmed by 1 base and 2 bases, with 8 bases remaining between them.

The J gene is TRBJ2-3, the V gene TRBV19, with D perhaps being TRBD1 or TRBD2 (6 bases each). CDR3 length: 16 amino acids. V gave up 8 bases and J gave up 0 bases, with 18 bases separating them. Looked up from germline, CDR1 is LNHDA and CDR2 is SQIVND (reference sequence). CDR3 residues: CASGTEGTPSTDTQYF. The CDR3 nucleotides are TGTGCCAGTGGGACGGAGGGGACACCTAGCACAGATACGCAGTATTTT.

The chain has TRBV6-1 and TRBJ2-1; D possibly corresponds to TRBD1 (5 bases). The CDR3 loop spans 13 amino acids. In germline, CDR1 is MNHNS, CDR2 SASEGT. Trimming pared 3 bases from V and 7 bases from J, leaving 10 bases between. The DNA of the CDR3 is TGTGCCAGCAGTGAGGGGCAGGAGAATGAGCAGTTCTTC. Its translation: CASSEGQENEQFF.

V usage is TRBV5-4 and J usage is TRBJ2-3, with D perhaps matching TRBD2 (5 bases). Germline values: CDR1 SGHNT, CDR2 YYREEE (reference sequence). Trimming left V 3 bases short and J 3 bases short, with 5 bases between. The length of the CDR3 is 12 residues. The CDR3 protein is CASSSGTDTQYF. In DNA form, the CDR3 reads TGTGCCAGCAGCTCGGGAACAGATACGCAGTATTTT.